This T cell receptor beta chain was observed in a study of T cell responses to AZD1222 COVID-19 vaccine. General study findings and limits: At baseline, just six AZD1222 recipients tested seropositive. Spike-spanning, vaccine-associated CD4 TCRs were dominant at 160-218 and 743-854.

Worth noting for this clone: Its antigen is not known.

Sequenced by immunoSEQ multiplex PCR; TCRdb stores in-frame clones only, minus some. The sample records about 180,000 clones, around nine tenths being singletons. The germline gives CDR1 MNHNS, CDR2 SASEGT. V shed 2 bases and J shed 8 bases, with 14 bases lying between them. CDR3 length equals 14 residues. The sequenced sample was peripheral blood, obtained on day 0 of AZD1222 vaccination. The sequence was collected from an adult in good health. This chain links TRBV6-1 with TRBJ2-3; D is uncertain. The DNA of the CDR3 is TGTGCCAGCAGTGAATCTGCTGGAGCGAGTACGCAGTATTTT. Translating it yields CASSESAGASTQYF.